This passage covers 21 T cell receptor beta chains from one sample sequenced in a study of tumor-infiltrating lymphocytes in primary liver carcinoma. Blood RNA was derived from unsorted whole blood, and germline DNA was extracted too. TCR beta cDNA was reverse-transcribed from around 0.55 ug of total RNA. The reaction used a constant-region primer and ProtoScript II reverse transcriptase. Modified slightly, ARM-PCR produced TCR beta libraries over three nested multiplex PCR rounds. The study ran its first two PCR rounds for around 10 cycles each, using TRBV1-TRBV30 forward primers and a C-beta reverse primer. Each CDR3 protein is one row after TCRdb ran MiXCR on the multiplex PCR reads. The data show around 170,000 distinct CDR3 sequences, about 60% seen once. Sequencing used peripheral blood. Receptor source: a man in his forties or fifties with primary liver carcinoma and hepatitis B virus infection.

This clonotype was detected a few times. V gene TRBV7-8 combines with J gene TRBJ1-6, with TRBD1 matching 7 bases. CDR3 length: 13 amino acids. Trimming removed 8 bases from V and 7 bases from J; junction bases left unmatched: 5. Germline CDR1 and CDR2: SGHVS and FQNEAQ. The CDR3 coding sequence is TGTGCCAGCGCCGGGGACAGCAATTCACCCCTCCACTTT. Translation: CASAGDSNSPLHF.

The CDR3 spells CASSYSGLFRGYGYTF. The CDR3 DNA sequence: TGTGCCAGCAGTTATTCCGGGCTTTTTCGGGGCTATGGCTACACCTTC. The V call is TRBV6-2 or TRBV6-3, the J call TRBJ1-2; D not resolved. Germline V lookup: CDR1 MNHEY, CDR2 SVGEGT. The CDR3 is made up of 16 amino acids. Trimming left V 3 bases short and J 4 bases short, with 18 bases between.

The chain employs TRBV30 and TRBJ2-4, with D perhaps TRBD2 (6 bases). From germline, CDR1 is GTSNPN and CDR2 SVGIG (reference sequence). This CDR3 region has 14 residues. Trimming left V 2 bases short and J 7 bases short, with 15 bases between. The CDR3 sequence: CAWSFGGEWNIQYF. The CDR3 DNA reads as TGTGCCTGGAGTTTCGGGGGAGAGTGGAACATTCAGTACTTC. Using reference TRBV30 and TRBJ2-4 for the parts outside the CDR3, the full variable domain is SQTIHQWPATLVQPVGSPLSLECTVEGTSNPNLYWYRQAAGRGLQLLFYSVGIGQISSEVPQNLSASRPQDRQFILSSKKLLLSDSGFYLCAWSFGGEWNIQYFGAGTRLSVL.

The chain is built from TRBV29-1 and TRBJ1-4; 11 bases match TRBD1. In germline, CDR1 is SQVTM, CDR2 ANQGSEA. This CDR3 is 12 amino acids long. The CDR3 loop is CGALDRGLYLFF. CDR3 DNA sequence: TGCGGTGCCCTGGACAGGGGGCTCTATCTGTTTTTT.

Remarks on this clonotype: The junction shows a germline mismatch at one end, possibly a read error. The CDR3 spells CASSEGGADNEKFF. The CDR3 coding sequence is TGTGCCAGCTCAGAAGGGGGCGCCGACAATGAGAAGTTCTTC. The V and J genes are TRBV5-4 and TRBJ2-1, with 7 bases that match TRBD1. The CDR3 spans 14 residues. In germline, CDR1 is SGHNT, CDR2 YYREEE (reference sequence).

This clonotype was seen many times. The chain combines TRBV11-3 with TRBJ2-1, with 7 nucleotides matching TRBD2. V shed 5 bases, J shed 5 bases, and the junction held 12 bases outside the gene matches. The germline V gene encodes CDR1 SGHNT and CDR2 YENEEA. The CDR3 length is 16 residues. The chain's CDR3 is CASSGPSGSQNNEQFF. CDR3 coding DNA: TGTGCCAGCAGCGGCCCTAGCGGTTCCCAGAACAATGAGCAGTTCTTC.

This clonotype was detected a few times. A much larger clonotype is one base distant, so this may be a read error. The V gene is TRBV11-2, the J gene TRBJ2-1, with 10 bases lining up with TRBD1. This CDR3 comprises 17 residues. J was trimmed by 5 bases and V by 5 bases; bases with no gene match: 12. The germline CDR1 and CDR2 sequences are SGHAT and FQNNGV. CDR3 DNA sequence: TGTGCCAGCAGCCAAGCTCCGGGACAGGGGCCGAACAATGAGCAGTTCTTC. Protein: CASSQAPGQGPNNEQFF.

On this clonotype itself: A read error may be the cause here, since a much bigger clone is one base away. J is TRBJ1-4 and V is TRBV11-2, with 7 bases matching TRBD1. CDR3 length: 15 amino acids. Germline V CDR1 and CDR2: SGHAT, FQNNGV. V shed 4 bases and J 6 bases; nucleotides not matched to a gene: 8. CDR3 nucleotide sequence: TGTGCCAGCAGCTCCCAGGGGGTGGCGTATGAAAAACTGTTTTTT. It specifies CASSSQGVAYEKLFF.

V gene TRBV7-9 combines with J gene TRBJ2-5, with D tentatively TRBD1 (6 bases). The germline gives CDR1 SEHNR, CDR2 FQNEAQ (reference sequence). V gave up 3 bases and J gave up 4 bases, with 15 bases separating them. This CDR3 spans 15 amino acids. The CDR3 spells CASSFQGSFRETQYF. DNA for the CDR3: TGTGCCAGCAGCTTTCAGGGGAGCTTCCGAGAGACCCAGTACTTC.

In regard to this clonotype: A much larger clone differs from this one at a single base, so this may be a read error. CDR3 amino acids: CANSPTTSGTDTQYF. CDR3 DNA: TGTGCCAACAGTCCCACGACTAGCGGCACAGATACGCAGTATTTT. The chain links TRBV12-3 or TRBV12-4 to TRBJ2-3, with 8 bases that match TRBD2. This CDR3 has 15 amino acids.

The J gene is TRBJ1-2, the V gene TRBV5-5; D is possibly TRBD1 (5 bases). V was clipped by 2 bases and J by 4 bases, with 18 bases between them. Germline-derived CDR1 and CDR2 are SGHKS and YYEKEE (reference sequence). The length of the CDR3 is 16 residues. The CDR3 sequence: CASSFVIGTGIYGYTF. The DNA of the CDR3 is TGTGCCAGCAGCTTCGTCATCGGGACGGGGATCTATGGCTACACCTTC.

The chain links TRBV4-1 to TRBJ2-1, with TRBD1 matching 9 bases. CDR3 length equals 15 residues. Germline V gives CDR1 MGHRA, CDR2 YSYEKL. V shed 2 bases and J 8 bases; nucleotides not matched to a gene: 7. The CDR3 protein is CASSQTGGSLYEQFF. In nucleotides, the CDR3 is TGCGCCAGCAGCCAAACAGGGGGCTCTTTATATGAGCAGTTCTTC.

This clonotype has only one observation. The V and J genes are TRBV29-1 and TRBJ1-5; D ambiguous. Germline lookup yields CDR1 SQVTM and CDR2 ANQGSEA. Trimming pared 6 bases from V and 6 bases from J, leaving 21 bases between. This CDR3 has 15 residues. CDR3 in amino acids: CSVALGRTEGQPQHF. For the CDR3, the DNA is TGCAGCGTCGCCTTAGGTCGGACGGAAGGTCAGCCCCAGCATTTT.

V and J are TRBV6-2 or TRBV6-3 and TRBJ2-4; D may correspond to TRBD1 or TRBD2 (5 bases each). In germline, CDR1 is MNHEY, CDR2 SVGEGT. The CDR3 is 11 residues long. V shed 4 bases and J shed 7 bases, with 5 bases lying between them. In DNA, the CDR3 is TGTGCCAGCAGTTGGGGGAACATTCAGTACTTC. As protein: CASSWGNIQYF.

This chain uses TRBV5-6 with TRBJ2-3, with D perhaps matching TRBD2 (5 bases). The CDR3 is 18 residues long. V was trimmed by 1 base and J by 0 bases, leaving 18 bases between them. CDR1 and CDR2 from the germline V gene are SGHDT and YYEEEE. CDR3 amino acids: CASSLYGVWAESTDTQYF. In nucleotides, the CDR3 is TGTGCCAGCAGCTTGTACGGGGTTTGGGCTGAAAGCACAGATACGCAGTATTTT.

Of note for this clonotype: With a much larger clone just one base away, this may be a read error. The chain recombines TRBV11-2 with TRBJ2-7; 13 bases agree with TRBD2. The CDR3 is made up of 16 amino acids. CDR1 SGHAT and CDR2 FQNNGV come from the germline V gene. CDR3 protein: CANSLDWTSGSCEQYF. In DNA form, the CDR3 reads TGTGCCAACAGCTTGGACTGGACTAGCGGGAGCTGCGAGCAGTACTTC.

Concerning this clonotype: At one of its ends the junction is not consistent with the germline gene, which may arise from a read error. The CDR3 loop is CASSLGVGNEEFF. CDR3 sequence (DNA): TGTGCCAGCAGCCTAGGTGTGGGGAATGAGGAGTTCTTC. The genes are TRBV11-1 and TRBJ2-1; no clear D. The germline gives CDR1 SGHAT, CDR2 FQDESV (reference sequence). The CDR3 spans 13 residues.

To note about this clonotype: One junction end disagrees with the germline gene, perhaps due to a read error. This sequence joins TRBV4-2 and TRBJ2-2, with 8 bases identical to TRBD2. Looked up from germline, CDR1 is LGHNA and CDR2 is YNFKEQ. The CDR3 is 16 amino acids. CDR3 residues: CASSQGIAGSIGELFF. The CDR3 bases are TGTGCCAGTAGCCAAGGGATAGCGGGATCCATCGGGGAGCTGTTTTTT.

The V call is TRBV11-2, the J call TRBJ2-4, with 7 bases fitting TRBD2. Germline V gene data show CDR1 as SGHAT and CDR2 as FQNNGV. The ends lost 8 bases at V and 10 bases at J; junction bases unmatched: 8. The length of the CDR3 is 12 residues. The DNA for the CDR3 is TGTGCCAGCCTTGGGGAGGGAGATATTCAGTACTTC. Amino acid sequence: CASLGEGDIQYF.

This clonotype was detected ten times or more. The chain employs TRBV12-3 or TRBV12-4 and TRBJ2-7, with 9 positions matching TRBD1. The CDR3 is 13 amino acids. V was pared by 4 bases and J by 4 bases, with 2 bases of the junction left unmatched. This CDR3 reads CASSSGQGYEQYF. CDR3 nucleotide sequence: TGTGCCAGCAGTTCGGGACAGGGTTACGAGCAGTACTTC.

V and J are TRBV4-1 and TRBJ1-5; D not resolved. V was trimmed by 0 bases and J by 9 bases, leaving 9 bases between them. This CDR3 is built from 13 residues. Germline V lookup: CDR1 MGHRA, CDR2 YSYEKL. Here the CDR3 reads CASSQERSRPQHF. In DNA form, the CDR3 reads TGCGCCAGCAGCCAAGAGAGAAGCCGGCCCCAGCATTTT.